These 9 T cell receptor beta chains were sequenced from one sample in a study of T cell repertoires in cytomegalovirus infection. These receptors' targets are unknown. Each CDR3 protein gets one entry after TCRdb re-called the reads with MiXCR. Among roughly 120,000 distinct CDR3 sequences listed, more than 25% were seen once. The specimen comprised CD8+ T cells from cultured PBMCs, sampled from culture after CMV antigen stimulation. These receptors were obtained from a human donor in good health (CMV status not recorded). Some clones in this sample may be carry-over from other donors' samples.

This chain uses TRBV9 with TRBJ2-1; 8 bases match TRBD1. Trimming removed 0 bases from V and 8 bases from J; junction bases left unmatched: 10. The CDR3 contains 16 residues. From germline, CDR1 is SGDLS and CDR2 YYNGEE. The DNA for the CDR3 is TGTGCCAGCAGCGTAGAAGGACAGGGTTTTCTATATGAGCAGTTCTTC. This sequence encodes CASSVEGQGFLYEQFF.

This clonotype was counted a few times. The chain uses TRBV6-6 and TRBJ1-5; 9 bases map to TRBD1. The length of the CDR3 is 17 residues. Germline CDR1 reads MNHNY; CDR2 reads SVGAGI (reference sequence). The J segment lost 3 bases and the V segment lost 1 base, leaving 7 bases of the junction unmatched. In DNA, the CDR3 is TGTGCCAGCAGTTACTTCCGGGACAGGGAGACCAATCAGCCCCAGCATTTT. It yields the protein CASSYFRDRETNQPQHF.

The sample holds many counts of this clonotype. This chain uses TRBV7-8 with TRBJ1-5, with TRBD1 identical over 7 bases. The CDR3 is 15 residues long. V was pared by 3 bases and J by 0 bases, with 2 bases of the junction left unmatched. Per germline, CDR1 SGHVS and CDR2 FQNEAQ. CDR3 region: CASSFGTDSNQPQHF. Here the CDR3 DNA reads TGTGCCAGCAGCTTCGGGACAGATAGCAATCAGCCCCAGCATTTT.

This sequence joins TRBV28 and TRBJ1-2; D is possibly TRBD1 (5 bases). The CDR3 has 14 amino acids. The germline CDR1 and CDR2 sequences are MDHEN and SYDVKM. V was cut by 6 bases and J by 3 bases, with 14 bases left in between. This chain's CDR3 is CASRASTVYYGYTF. The CDR3 nucleotides read TGTGCCAGCAGAGCATCGACAGTCTACTATGGCTACACCTTC.

A few counts support this clonotype. The CDR3 DNA sequence: TGCGCCAGCAGCCAAGAAGTTGGGGGAGGGGGTCTATGGGCACCCCTCCACTTT. Translating gives CASSQEVGGGGLWAPLHF. The J gene is TRBJ1-6, the V gene TRBV4-1, with D tentatively TRBD1 (6 bases). This CDR3 has 18 amino acids. Trimming took off 0 bases at V and 11 bases at J, with 23 bases between the two ends. Looked up from germline, CDR1 is MGHRA and CDR2 is YSYEKL.

The V gene is TRBV11-2, the J gene TRBJ2-7; D gene ambiguous. The CDR3 consists of 13 residues. CDR1 is SGHAT and CDR2 is FQNNGV in the germline V gene. Trimming cost V 5 bases and J 3 bases, with 11 bases left between them. CDR3 sequence (DNA): TGTGCCAGCAGCCGTACAACAGACTACGAGCAGTACTTC. Translation gives CASSRTTDYEQYF.

The rearrangement links TRBV28 to TRBJ1-3, with 10 nucleotides matching TRBD1. The germline V gene has CDR1 MDHEN and CDR2 SYDVKM. V was pared by 3 bases and J by 0 bases, with 14 bases of the junction left unmatched. This CDR3 region has 20 residues. The CDR3: CASSFVWDRGRKSSGNTIYF. The DNA for the CDR3 is TGTGCCAGCAGTTTTGTGTGGGACAGGGGCCGTAAAAGCTCTGGAAACACCATATATTTT.

The chain combines TRBV19 with TRBJ1-5; no definite D call. The V and J ends lost 4 bases and 0 bases respectively, with 13 bases between them. The CDR3 has 16 amino acids. Germline CDR1 reads LNHDA; CDR2 reads SQIVND (reference sequence). The CDR3 DNA reads TGTGCCAGTAGTACCGACGGGCTTGGTAGCAATCAGCCCCAGCATTTT. Translated: CASSTDGLGSNQPQHF.

This chain joins TRBV27 and TRBJ1-5; D might be TRBD1 (5 bases). This CDR3 has 13 residues. Germline assignment: CDR1 MNHEY and CDR2 SMNVEV (reference sequence). The V end was cut by 5 bases, the J end by 4 bases, with 9 bases between. CDR3 region: CASSLQENQPQHF. The CDR3 nucleotides read TGTGCCAGCAGTCTACAGGAAAATCAGCCCCAGCATTTT.